This TCR beta chain originates from a study of CD4 T cells in relation to SARS-CoV-2 and coronaviruses (dated by TCRdb to the early 2020s). Study-wide context: In the ViraFEST assay, PBMCs were grown with antigen for approximately 11 days, and TCR beta CDR3s were then sequenced to identify antigen-specific clonal expansions. Samples from three pre-COVID donors and the naive versus memory experiments were sequenced with the Adaptive Biotechnologies TCR-sequencing kit; other data were Illumina-based. At the level of individual TCR clonotypes, the study measured memory CD4+ T cell crossreactivity between SARS-CoV-2 spike protein and common cold coronavirus spike proteins. Using patient-derived lymphoblastoid cell lines, the shared crossreactive spike epitopes were mapped to their HLA restriction. A different, Illumina-based TCR-beta assay was used to sequence expansion assays from other donors in the study. An HIV-1 Nef peptide pool or a no-peptide culture served as the negative reference condition. Points the paper makes about the study in general: Crossreactive clones showed significantly weaker SARS-CoV-2-driven expansion than monoreactive clones, consistent with antigenic imprinting. Since the crossreactivity analysis centred on spike protein, crossreactivity against other viral proteins was not assessed. Memory CD4+ clonotypes crossrecognizing SARS-CoV-2 and at least one common cold coronavirus spike were found in around 65% of donors. The study was constrained by small numbers of patients and of tested TCRs. Because no donor provided both pre-pandemic and post-infection samples, tracing the source of pre-existing responses was limited.

From a lookup of the germline V gene, CDR1 and CDR2 are SGHTA and FQGNSA. From cysteine to phenylalanine, the CDR3 is 14 amino acids long. Kept here is only the CDR3 DNA, which spans 42 bases and is read in frame from base 1. The germline V end is reduced by 1 base and the J end by 6 bases; junction bases left unmatched: 5. CD4+ T cells from unexposed donors were collected before the COVID-19 pandemic (2011-2018). After around 11 days of culture, CD4+ T cells were isolated with the EasySep CD4+ T cell isolation kit. As cell number allowed, CD4+ T cells from unexposed donors were tested for reactivity to SARS-CoV-2 S and N and to four common cold coronavirus spike pools. Each well received about 1.9 million PBMCs, cultured in IMDM supplemented with approximately 4.5% human AB serum and around 9 IU/ml IL-2. Half of the culture medium was replaced with fresh IL-2-containing medium on days 3 and 7. In general, triplicate replicate wells were used for every peptide culture condition. The leukapheresis product used for the unexposed donors was purchased from a commercial source. Ficoll-Paque PLUS gradient centrifugation was used to isolate PBMCs from leukapheresis product or whole blood. The PBMCs went either fresh into the expansion assay or into cryopreservation at -140 degrees C. The QIAamp Micro DNA Kit was used to extract genomic DNA from the CD4+ T cells.

Library method: the immunoSEQ multiplex PCR assay. In the paper's pipeline: During preprocessing, nonproductive sequences were discarded, as were any CDR3s that did not begin with C, did not end with F or W, or were shorter than 7 amino acids. The MANAFEST web app identified antigen-specific clonotypes based on expansion compared with the reference and other culture wells. A clone counted as positive if significantly expanded in 2 of 3 replicate wells versus the reference culture at FDR below 0.05. A further requirement for positive clones was significant expansion compared with all other tandem wells, along with an odds ratio above 5. CDR3 homology was quantified as pairwise Levenshtein distance, calculated with the stringdist R package after three terminal residues were trimmed from each end. The immuneACCESS repertoire file appears here via TCRdb, limited to in-frame rearrangements. These files lack a portion of the clones; in checked studies, under half of the deficit traces to unresolved V genes, and the cause of the others is not known. V, J and clone size derive from that table, while D and trimming were established from the DNA sequence. This sample has 9,000 to 15,000 clones in its table, and 70% to 80% of those were observed once. Of the sample, under 15% is held by the ten largest clones.

Details on this clone: Which antigen it targets is not known. It has no much larger one-base neighbor in the sample; base qualities were not kept.

Recombination joined TRBV7-2 with TRBJ1-1; 7 bases in between match TRBD1. The sample was CD4+ T cells from PBMCs, cultured in vitro. This sequence originates from a human donor in good health. The DNA sequence reads TGTGCCAGCAGCTTAGAAAGTCAGGGGGCTGAAGCTTTCTTT. Its product reads: CASSLESQGAEAFF.